This T cell receptor beta chain was captured by sequencing in a study of cytomegalovirus exposure and HLA in healthy donors. Study conclusions and caveats: Common viral pathogens were later found to be apparently linked to several of the most significant clusters. Among TCR beta chains, those listed as cytomegalovirus-associated numbered over 150. Most TCR beta V segments were productive about 87% or about 30% of the time in an earlier analysis. CMV serostatus was the sole immune exposure information available.

The PCR made use of 60 Vbeta and 13 Jbeta primers. Produced via immunoSEQ multiplex PCR; TCRdb's table is partial and in-frame only. The sample holds some 150,000 clones, approximately 74% seen once. The CDR3 extends over 12 amino acids. V gave up 5 bases and J gave up 11 bases; unmatched junction bases: 11. CDR1 is GTSNPN and CDR2 is SVGIG in the germline V gene (reference sequence). Only a few counts were recorded for this clone. Its target is not known. This sequence was found in a woman younger than 45 in good health and CMV-seronegative. Sequenced input: PBMCs. The chain employs TRBV30 and TRBJ1-1; 7 bases are shared with TRBD1. The CDR3 nucleotides are TGTGCCTGGGTAGGGACAGACGCACGGGCTTTCTTT. It yields the protein CAWVGTDARAFF.